One sample yielded the 10 T cell receptor beta chains listed below, sequenced in a study of blood T cell repertoires in COVID-19. Sequenced by immunoSEQ multiplex PCR; TCRdb stores in-frame clones only, minus some. The sample records approximately 100,000 clones, around 90% being singletons. The source material was peripheral blood. Source of these receptors: a woman in her sixties or seventies with acute or convalescent COVID-19.

The table lists this clone with a count of one. V gene TRBV19 combines with J gene TRBJ1-1; D not resolved. The germline gives CDR1 LNHDA, CDR2 SQIVND (reference sequence). Trimming left V 2 bases short and J 5 bases short, with 15 bases between. The CDR3 has 15 amino acids. In DNA form, the CDR3 reads TGTGCCAGTAGTATAACGACTAAGGGAGGTACTGAAGCTTTCTTT. Its protein product is CASSITTKGGTEAFF.

The DNA for the CDR3 is TGCGCCAGCAGCTTGGACAGCTCCTATAATTCACCCCTCCACTTT. It specifies CASSLDSSYNSPLHF. V usage is TRBV5-1 and J usage is TRBJ1-6, with unresolved D. Trimming took off 0 bases at V and 0 bases at J, with 4 bases between the two ends. CDR1 and CDR2 from the germline V gene are SGHRS and YFSETQ. The CDR3 loop spans 15 amino acids.

This clone was seen only once. This chain links TRBV11-2 with TRBJ2-1; 8 bases map to TRBD1. Germline V gives CDR1 SGHAT, CDR2 FQNNGV. Trimming at V came to 5 bases and at J to 10 bases, leaving 10 bases not matched to a gene. CDR3 size: 14 residues. The CDR3 DNA reads TGTGCCAGCAGCGGATCCAGGGGGCCGAGCGAGCAGTTCTTC. Its protein product is CASSGSRGPSEQFF.

The V call is TRBV19, the J call TRBJ1-1, with 8 bases that match TRBD1. CDR1 is LNHDA, CDR2 SQIVND, per germline (reference sequence). The V segment lost 2 bases and the J segment 0 bases; nucleotides outside the gene matches: 2. The CDR3 totals 15 residues. CDR3 residues: CASSIQGAMNTEAFF. The CDR3 DNA reads as TGTGCCAGTAGTATACAGGGGGCTATGAACACTGAAGCTTTCTTT.

The genes are TRBV5-8 and TRBJ2-1, with 9 bases aligning to TRBD2. Germline CDR1 reads SGHTS; CDR2 reads YDEGEE. This CDR3 has 17 residues. The junction had 7 bases not matched to a gene; V was cut back by 0 bases and J by 3 bases. The CDR3 DNA sequence: TGTGCCAGCAGCTTGGCGGGTAGCGGGAGAGACTACAATGAGCAGTTCTTC. Its translation: CASSLAGSGRDYNEQFF.

The J gene is TRBJ2-7, the V gene TRBV18; 10 nucleotides match TRBD2. Trimming cost V 1 base and J 4 bases; bases outside gene matches: 4. Germline CDR1 reads KGHSH; CDR2 reads LQKENI. The CDR3 is 15 amino acids. The CDR3 DNA sequence: TGTGCCAGCTCACCACTGTCTAGCGGGAGTTACGAGCAGTACTTC. It yields the protein CASSPLSSGSYEQYF.

This chain connects TRBV5-4 to TRBJ2-3, with TRBD1 matching 9 bases. The junction had 7 bases not matched to a gene; V was cut back by 4 bases and J by 4 bases. The length of the CDR3 is 15 residues. Germline V gene data show CDR1 as SGHNT and CDR2 as YYREEE (reference sequence). CDR3 amino acids: CASSPGQGWADTQYF. DNA for the CDR3: TGTGCCAGCAGCCCGGGACAGGGATGGGCAGATACGCAGTATTTT.

The V gene is TRBV3-1 (or the pseudogene TRBV3-2), the J gene TRBJ1-2, with no clear D. The germline V gene has CDR1 LGHDT and CDR2 YNNKEL (reference sequence). The V gene lost 0 bases and the J gene lost 8 bases, with 10 bases spanning the gap. This CDR3 spans 13 amino acids. The CDR3 bases are TGTGCCAGCAGCCAAGACCCTACGGGAGGCTACACCTTC. Amino acid sequence: CASSQDPTGGYTF.

This chain connects TRBV11-2 to TRBJ2-3; 7 bases map to TRBD2. After removal of 5 bases from V and 5 bases from J, the junction contained 10 bases not matched to a gene. The V gene's germline CDR1 is SGHAT and CDR2 FQNNGV. There are 15 residues in the CDR3. In nucleotides, the CDR3 is TGTGCCAGCAGCCCCCGGGCGGGAGTGTTAGATACGCAGTATTTT. It is translated as CASSPRAGVLDTQYF.

The chain combines TRBV7-9 with TRBJ2-1, with D hard to call. The CDR3 sequence is 14 residues long. V was cut by 1 base and J by 5 bases, with 9 bases left in between. CDR1 and CDR2 (germline): SEHNR, FQNEAQ (reference sequence). CDR3 in amino acids: CASSLELENNEQFF. The CDR3 region has the DNA TGTGCCAGCAGCTTAGAGCTAGAAAACAATGAGCAGTTCTTC.